The 30 T cell receptor beta chains below all came from one sample that was sequenced in a study of CD8 T cells in Susac syndrome. cDNA came from about 0.5 to 1 ug RNA primed by random hexamers. TCRdb fed the immunoSEQ multiplex PCR reads into MiXCR, producing one record per CDR3 protein. There are some 100,000 distinct CDR3 sequences in the sample; roughly 97% occur only once, and roughly 0.099% lies in the top ten. The material sequenced was CD4+ T cells from PBMCs. The receptor source for this set is a human donor in good health.

This clonotype was recorded once. This chain links TRBV7-2 with TRBJ1-1; the match to TRBD1 covers 7 bases. This CDR3 is built from 15 residues. Germline lookup yields CDR1 SGHTA and CDR2 FQGNSA. J gave up 3 bases and V 5 bases, and 9 bases lay outside the gene matches. DNA of the CDR3: TGTGCCAGCAGCCTACAGGGGAGGGATGACACTGAAGCTTTCTTT. It encodes CASSLQGRDDTEAFF.

The chain joins TRBV28 to TRBJ2-5, with 7 bases identical to TRBD2. This CDR3 spans 15 amino acids. In germline, CDR1 is MDHEN, CDR2 SYDVKM. V lost 6 bases to trimming and J lost 5 bases; unmatched junction nucleotides: 12. The CDR3 sequence: CASSRALRGVETQYF. CDR3 DNA sequence: TGTGCCAGCAGCCGTGCCCTCCGGGGGGTTGAGACCCAGTACTTC.

CDR3 DNA sequence: TGCAGTGCCGAGGACAGGGGGGGTTCCTACGAGCAGTACTTC. It yields the protein CSAEDRGGSYEQYF. This chain joins TRBV20-1 and TRBJ2-7; 10 bases are a match to TRBD1. V was pared by 6 bases and J by 1 base, with 6 bases of the junction left unmatched. Germline V gene lookup returns CDR1 DFQATT and CDR2 SNEGSKA (reference sequence). This CDR3 has 14 amino acids.

The chain's CDR3 is CAITTGKPIAETQYF. CDR3 bases: TGCGCCATTACTACAGGGAAACCGATAGCTGAGACCCAGTACTTC. This chain connects TRBV23-1 to TRBJ2-5, with D maybe TRBD1 (6 bases). TRBV23-1 qualifies as an ORF whose function is uncertain. Trimming removed 10 bases at V and 5 bases at J, with 23 bases between. The CDR3 extends over 15 amino acids.

This sequence joins TRBV9 and TRBJ1-1; maybe TRBD1 (6 bases). V lost 0 bases, J lost 2 bases, and 8 bases lay in between. The CDR3 runs 14 residues. Germline V lookup: CDR1 SGDLS, CDR2 YYNGEE. The CDR3 sequence is CASSVEGGNTEAFF. For the CDR3, the DNA is TGTGCCAGCAGCGTAGAGGGGGGAAACACTGAAGCTTTCTTT.

V is TRBV5-1 and J is TRBJ2-3, with 10 positions matching TRBD1. Germline trimming cut 4 bases from V and 5 bases from J; bases unmatched to any gene: 7. This CDR3 region has 15 residues. CDR1 SGHRS and CDR2 YFSETQ come from the germline V gene. CDR3 amino acids: CASSPRDRGRDTQYF. The DNA for the CDR3 is TGCGCCAGCAGCCCCCGGGACAGGGGAAGAGATACGCAGTATTTT.

This clonotype was detected only once. Germline and junction disagree at one end, which may indicate a read error. The genes are TRBV6-8 and TRBJ2-7; 10 bases align to TRBD1. The CDR3 length is 15 residues. Germline V gives CDR1 MNHGY, CDR2 SAAAGT. As DNA, the CDR3 is TGTGCCAGCAGTGACTCCGGGACAGGGGCCTACGAGCAGTACTTC. Protein sequence: CASSDSGTGAYEQYF.

This clonotype occurred a few times. The J gene is TRBJ1-2, the V gene TRBV28; D unresolved. V lost 5 bases to trimming and J lost 2 bases, with 3 bases between them. CDR3 length: 11 residues. Germline assignment: CDR1 MDHEN and CDR2 SYDVKM. The CDR3 region is CASSDNYGYTF. DNA for the CDR3: TGTGCCAGCAGTGACAACTATGGCTACACCTTC.

V gene TRBV7-9 combines with J gene TRBJ2-7, with 10 bases lining up with TRBD2. The V and J ends lost 5 bases and 2 bases, in that order; junction bases with no gene match: 9. The germline V gene encodes CDR1 SEHNR and CDR2 FQNEAQ (reference sequence). There are 16 residues in the CDR3. This CDR3 is CASSILAGALPYEQYF. In nucleotides, the CDR3 is TGTGCCAGCAGCATTCTAGCGGGAGCTCTTCCCTACGAGCAGTACTTC. Supplemented by reference TRBV7-9 and TRBJ2-7, the full variable domain reads DTGVSQNPRHKITKRGQNVTFRCDPISEHNRLYWYRQTLGQGPEFLTYFQNEAQLEKSRLLSDRFSAERPKGSFSTLEIQRTEQGDSAMYLCASSILAGALPYEQYFGPGTRLTVT.

The CDR3 DNA is TGTGCCAGCAGCCCTAGTAGCCAGGGTGAAAAACTGTTTTTT. Amino acids: CASSPSSQGEKLFF. V usage is TRBV7-9 and J usage is TRBJ1-4, with D possibly matching TRBD1 (5 bases). This CDR3 has 14 amino acids. The V gene lost 5 bases and the J gene lost 7 bases, with 14 bases spanning the gap. Looked up from germline, CDR1 is SEHNR and CDR2 is FQNEAQ (reference sequence).

V is TRBV7-2 and J is TRBJ2-3; D is possibly TRBD2 (6 bases). This CDR3 region has 15 residues. Germline values: CDR1 SGHTA, CDR2 FQGNSA. V was clipped by 6 bases and J by 7 bases, with 20 bases between them. The CDR3 here is CASRTGLAPQYTQYF. The CDR3 coding sequence is TGTGCCAGCAGGACGGGACTTGCCCCGCAATATACGCAGTATTTT.

CDR3 nucleotide sequence: TGTGCCAGCCGCGAGGGGGATTCACCCCTCCACTTT. As protein: CASREGDSPLHF. This chain links TRBV25-1 with TRBJ1-6; D is possibly TRBD1 (6 bases). CDR1 MGHDK and CDR2 SYGVNS come from the germline V gene. The CDR3 totals 12 residues. V was shortened by 8 bases and J by 8 bases, with 10 bases between the two germline ends.

The rearrangement uses TRBV4-3 and TRBJ2-7, with D tentatively TRBD2 (6 bases). The CDR3 runs to 17 residues. V lost 0 bases to trimming and J lost 2 bases, with 17 bases between them. Germline V gene data show CDR1 as LGHNA and CDR2 as YSLEER. DNA for the CDR3: TGCGCCAGCAGCCAAGATCTTTCCGGGAGCGTCACCTACGAGCAGTACTTC. It is translated as CASSQDLSGSVTYEQYF.

The CDR3 sequence is CASSSDRESGYTF. The CDR3 DNA follows: TGTGCCAGCAGCTCGGACAGGGAGAGTGGCTACACCTTC. J is TRBJ1-2 and V is TRBV13; 8 bases map to TRBD1. The CDR3 spans 13 residues. Germline CDR1 is PRHDT and CDR2 is FYEKMQ (reference sequence). V dropped 4 bases and J dropped 7; count of bases not matched to a gene: 5.

The rearrangement uses TRBV2 and TRBJ2-7, with TRBD1 matching over 7 bases. Germline loops: CDR1 SNHLY, CDR2 FYNNEI. The CDR3 loop spans 12 amino acids. V was pared by 6 bases and J by 7 bases, with 6 bases of the junction left unmatched. CDR3 amino acids: CASRTFRGEQYF. In DNA, the CDR3 is TGTGCCAGCAGGACTTTCAGGGGGGAGCAGTACTTC.

The rearrangement links TRBV20-1 to TRBJ2-7; maybe TRBD2 (6 bases). Germline CDR1 DFQATT, CDR2 SNEGSKA (reference sequence). V lost 0 bases and J 7 bases, leaving 19 bases between the germline ends. CDR3 length: 15 amino acids. CDR3 protein: CSARDRGTHLREQYF. For the CDR3, the DNA is TGCAGTGCTAGAGATCGGGGGACTCACCTACGAGAGCAGTACTTC.

The V call is TRBV5-1, the J call TRBJ2-7; 9 bases match TRBD1. This CDR3 has 14 amino acids. CDR1 and CDR2 from the germline V gene are SGHRS and YFSETQ. The V segment lost 3 bases and the J segment 6 bases; nucleotides outside the gene matches: 7. The CDR3 bases are TGCGCCAGCAGCTCTACCGGGACAGGGTCCGAGCAGTACTTC. This encodes CASSSTGTGSEQYF.

The chain recombines TRBV28 with TRBJ2-3, with 11 bases identical to TRBD1. The CDR3 contains 14 residues. Germline CDR1 is MDHEN and CDR2 is SYDVKM. The V gene end was trimmed by 7 bases and the J gene end by 9 bases; junction bases not matched to a gene: 9. The CDR3 sequence is CASTAGTGGNTQYF. The CDR3 DNA is TGTGCCAGCACCGCCGGGACAGGGGGGAACACGCAGTATTTT.

V usage is TRBV4-2 and J usage is TRBJ2-7; TRBD2 agrees at 8 bases. Trimming at V came to 0 bases and at J to 0 bases, leaving 16 bases not matched to a gene. Germline-derived CDR1 and CDR2 are LGHNA and YNFKEQ. The CDR3 has 20 amino acids. Here the CDR3 reads CASSQDVSGSAQGFSYEQYF. As DNA, the CDR3 is TGTGCCAGCAGCCAAGATGTCAGCGGGAGTGCTCAAGGTTTCTCCTACGAGCAGTACTTC.

The V call is TRBV29-1, the J call TRBJ1-5; tentatively, D is TRBD1 (6 bases). The CDR3 has 13 residues. Germline-derived CDR1 and CDR2 are SQVTM and ANQGSEA. V lost 5 bases and J lost 0, with 8 bases in between. Here the CDR3 reads CSVSRGSNQPQHF. The CDR3, as DNA: TGCAGCGTTTCCAGGGGTAGCAATCAGCCCCAGCATTTT. The full variable domain, completed using reference TRBV29-1 and TRBJ1-5, is SAVISQKPSRDICQRGTSLTIQCQVDSQVTMMFWYRQQPGQSLTLIATANQGSEATYESGFVIDKFPISRPNLTFSTLTVSNMSPEDSSIYLCSVSRGSNQPQHFGDGTRLSIL.

The V call is TRBV2, the J call TRBJ2-1; D possibly corresponds to TRBD1 (6 bases). V was cut by 4 bases and J by 6 bases, with 13 bases left in between. The V gene's germline CDR1 is SNHLY and CDR2 FYNNEI. This CDR3 is built from 14 residues. This chain's CDR3 is CASSGFRQANEQFF. The CDR3 coding sequence is TGTGCCAGCAGTGGATTCCGACAGGCCAATGAGCAGTTCTTC.

V is TRBV7-9 and J is TRBJ2-7; no clear D gene. V lost 7 bases to trimming and J lost 0 bases, with 1 base between them. The germline gives CDR1 SEHNR, CDR2 FQNEAQ (reference sequence). This CDR3 contains 10 residues. CDR3 nucleotide sequence: TGTGCCAGCAACTCCTACGAGCAGTACTTC. Translated: CASNSYEQYF. Drawing the rest from reference TRBV7-9 and TRBJ2-7, the complete variable domain is DTGVSQNPRHKITKRGQNVTFRCDPISEHNRLYWYRQTLGQGPEFLTYFQNEAQLEKSRLLSDRFSAERPKGSFSTLEIQRTEQGDSAMYLCASNSYEQYFGPGTRLTVT.

The chain uses TRBV7-9 and TRBJ2-5, with D perhaps being TRBD1 or TRBD2 (5 bases each). The CDR3 covers 15 residues. From germline, CDR1 is SEHNR and CDR2 FQNEAQ (reference sequence). Trimming removed 5 bases at V and 5 bases at J, with 18 bases between. CDR3 protein: CASSRRSLGVETQYF. The CDR3 nucleotides are TGTGCCAGCAGCAGACGTTCATTGGGGGTCGAGACCCAGTACTTC.

This chain connects TRBV5-4 to TRBJ2-1; 7 bases agree with TRBD1. Germline CDR1 reads SGHNT; CDR2 reads YYREEE (reference sequence). Germline trimming cut 1 base from V and 8 bases from J; bases unmatched to any gene: 6. CDR3 length equals 14 residues. Here the CDR3 reads CASSLPDRVDEQFF. The DNA of the CDR3 is TGTGCCAGCAGCTTGCCCGACAGGGTTGATGAGCAGTTCTTC.

This chain connects TRBV20-1 to TRBJ2-1; TRBD2 aligns across 13 bases. Germline V gene sequence: CDR1 DFQATT, CDR2 SNEGSKA (reference sequence). The V and J ends lost 8 bases and 0 bases, in that order; junction bases with no gene match: 7. CDR3 length equals 16 residues. The DNA for the CDR3 is TGCAGTTCAACTAGCGGGAGGGGGGCCTCCTACAATGAGCAGTTCTTC. It is translated as CSSTSGRGASYNEQFF.

The chain has TRBV7-8 and TRBJ2-5; D unresolved. The CDR3 consists of 13 residues. The V gene lost 1 base and the J gene lost 5 bases, with 8 bases spanning the gap. Germline loops: CDR1 SGHVS, CDR2 FQNEAQ. This chain's CDR3 is CASSLGRAETQYF. For the CDR3, the DNA is TGTGCCAGCAGCTTAGGCCGGGCGGAGACCCAGTACTTC.

The V call is TRBV18, the J call TRBJ2-3; possible D gene TRBD2, 6 bases. This CDR3 comprises 16 residues. V was clipped by 4 bases and J by 2 bases, with 16 bases between them. CDR1 KGHSH and CDR2 LQKENI come from the germline V gene. CDR3 loop: CASSRGLSSFTDTQYF. In nucleotides, the CDR3 is TGTGCCAGCTCACGGGGACTCTCCTCCTTCACAGATACGCAGTATTTT. The whole variable domain, filled in from reference TRBV18 and TRBJ2-3, reads NAGVMQNPRHLVRRRGQEARLRCSPMKGHSHVYWYRQLPEEGLKFMVYLQKENIIDESGMPKERFSAEFPKEGPSILRIQQVVRGDSAAYFCASSRGLSSFTDTQYFGPGTRLTVL.

This clonotype appeared a single time. The chain couples TRBV12-3 or TRBV12-4 to TRBJ2-3; TRBD1 matches 10 bases. Germline trimming cut 3 bases from V and 5 bases from J; bases unmatched to any gene: 5. The CDR3 contains 15 residues. CDR3 DNA sequence: TGTGCCAGCAGTTTCTACGGACAGGGGGAAGATACGCAGTATTTT. This sequence encodes CASSFYGQGEDTQYF.

CDR3 sequence reads: CASSRGTTYEQYF. The DNA for the CDR3 is TGTGCCAGCAGCCGAGGGACAACCTACGAGCAGTACTTC. This chain connects TRBV7-2 to TRBJ2-7; a possible D gene is TRBD1 (6 bases). CDR1 is SGHTA and CDR2 is FQGNSA in the germline V gene. The CDR3 consists of 13 residues. V shed 5 bases and J shed 2 bases, with 10 bases lying between them.

CDR3 sequence (DNA): TGTGCCAGCAGCGATAGCGGAGATACGCAGTATTTT. Encoded protein: CASSDSGDTQYF. The genes are TRBV9 and TRBJ2-3; a possible D gene is TRBD2 (6 bases). The V end lost 3 bases, the J end lost 5 bases, and 7 bases lay between the germline ends. The germline CDR1 and CDR2 sequences are SGDLS and YYNGEE. The CDR3 is 12 residues long.